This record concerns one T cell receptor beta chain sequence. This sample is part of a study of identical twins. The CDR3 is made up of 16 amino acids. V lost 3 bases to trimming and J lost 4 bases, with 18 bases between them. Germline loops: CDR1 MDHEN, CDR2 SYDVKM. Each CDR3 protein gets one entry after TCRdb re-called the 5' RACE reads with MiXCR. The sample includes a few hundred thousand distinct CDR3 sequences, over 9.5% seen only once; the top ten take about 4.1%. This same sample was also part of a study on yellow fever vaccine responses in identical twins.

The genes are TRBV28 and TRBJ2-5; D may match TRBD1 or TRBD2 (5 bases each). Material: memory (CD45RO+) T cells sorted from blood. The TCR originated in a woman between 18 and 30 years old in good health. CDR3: CASSFSGGRESETQYF. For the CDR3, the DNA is TGTGCCAGCAGTTTCTCCGGCGGCAGGGAGTCAGAGACCCAGTACTTC. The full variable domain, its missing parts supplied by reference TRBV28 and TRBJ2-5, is DVKVTQSSRYLVKRTGEKVFLECVQDMDHENMFWYRQDPGLGLRLIYFSYDVKMKEKGDIPEGYSVSREKKERFSLILESASTNQTSMYLCASSFSGGRESETQYFGPGTRLLVL.